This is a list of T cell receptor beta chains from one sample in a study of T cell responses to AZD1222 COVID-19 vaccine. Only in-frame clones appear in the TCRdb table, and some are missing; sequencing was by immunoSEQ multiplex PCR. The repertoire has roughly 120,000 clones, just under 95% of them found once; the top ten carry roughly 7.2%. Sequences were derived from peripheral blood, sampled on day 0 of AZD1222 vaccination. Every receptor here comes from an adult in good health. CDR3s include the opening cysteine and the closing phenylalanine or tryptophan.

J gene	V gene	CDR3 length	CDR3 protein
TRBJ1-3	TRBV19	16	CASSIVAGTSGNTIYF
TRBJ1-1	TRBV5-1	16	CASSFRQGRGNTEAFF
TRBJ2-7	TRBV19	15	CASSHVLASPYEQYF
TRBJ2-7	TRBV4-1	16	CASSQAVTGGSYEQYF
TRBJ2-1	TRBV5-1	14	CATSKGEAYNEQFF
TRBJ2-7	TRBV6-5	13	CANPGTGFYEQYF
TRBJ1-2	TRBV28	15	CASSLSVGGNYGYTF
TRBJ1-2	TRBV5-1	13	CASKEEHTYGYTF
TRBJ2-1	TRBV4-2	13	CASSQGGVEEQFF
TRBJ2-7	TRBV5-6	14	CASSLIRVSYEQYF
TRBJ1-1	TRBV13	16	CASSFTQGGWNTEAFF
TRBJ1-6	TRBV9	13	CASSAYRGSPLHF
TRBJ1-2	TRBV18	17	CASSPGTATEWGYGYTF
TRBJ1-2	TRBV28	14	CASTLPEVAYGYTF
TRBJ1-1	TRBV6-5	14	CASSYSAGNTEAFF
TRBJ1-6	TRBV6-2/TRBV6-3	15	CASSYSNGRDSPLHF
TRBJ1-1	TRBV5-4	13	CASSLGQYTEAFF
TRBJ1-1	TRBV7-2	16	CASSFKTQGAYTEAFF
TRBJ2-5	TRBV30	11	CAYGPGETQYF
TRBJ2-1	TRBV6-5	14	CASSPLASGSEQFF
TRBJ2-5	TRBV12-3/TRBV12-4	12	CASGLAGETQYF
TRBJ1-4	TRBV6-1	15	CASSEGAATNEKLFF
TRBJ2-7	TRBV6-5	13	CASTRQGLGEQYF
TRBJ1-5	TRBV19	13	CASGDRGGQPQHF